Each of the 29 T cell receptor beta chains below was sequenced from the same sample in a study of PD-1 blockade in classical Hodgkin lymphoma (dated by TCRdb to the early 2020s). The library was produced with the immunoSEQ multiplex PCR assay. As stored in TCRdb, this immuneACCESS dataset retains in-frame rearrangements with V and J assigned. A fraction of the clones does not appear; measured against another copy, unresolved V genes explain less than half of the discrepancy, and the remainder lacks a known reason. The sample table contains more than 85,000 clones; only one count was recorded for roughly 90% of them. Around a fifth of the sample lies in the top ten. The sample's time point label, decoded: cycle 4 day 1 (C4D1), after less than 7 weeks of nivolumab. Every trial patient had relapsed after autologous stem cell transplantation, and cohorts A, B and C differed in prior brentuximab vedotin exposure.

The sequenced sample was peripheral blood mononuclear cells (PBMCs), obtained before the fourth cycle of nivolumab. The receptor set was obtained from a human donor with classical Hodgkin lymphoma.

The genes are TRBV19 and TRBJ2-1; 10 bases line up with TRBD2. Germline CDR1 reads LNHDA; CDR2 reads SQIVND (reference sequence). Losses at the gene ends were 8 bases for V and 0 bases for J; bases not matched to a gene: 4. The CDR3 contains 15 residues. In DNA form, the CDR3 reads TGTGCCAGTGATAGCGGGAGGTCCTCCTACAATGAGCAGTTCTTC. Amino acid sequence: CASDSGRSSYNEQFF.

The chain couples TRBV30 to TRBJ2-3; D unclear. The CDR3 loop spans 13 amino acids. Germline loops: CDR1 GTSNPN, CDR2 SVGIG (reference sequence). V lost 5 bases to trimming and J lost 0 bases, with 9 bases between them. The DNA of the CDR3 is TGTGCCTGGGGACCCAGTAGCACAGATACGCAGTATTTT. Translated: CAWGPSSTDTQYF.

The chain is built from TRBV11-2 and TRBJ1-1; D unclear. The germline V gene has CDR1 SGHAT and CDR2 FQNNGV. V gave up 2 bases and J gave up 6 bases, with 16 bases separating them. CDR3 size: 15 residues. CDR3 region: CASSLILGGSAEAFF. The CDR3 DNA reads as TGTGCCAGCAGCTTAATCCTAGGCGGGTCCGCTGAAGCTTTCTTT.

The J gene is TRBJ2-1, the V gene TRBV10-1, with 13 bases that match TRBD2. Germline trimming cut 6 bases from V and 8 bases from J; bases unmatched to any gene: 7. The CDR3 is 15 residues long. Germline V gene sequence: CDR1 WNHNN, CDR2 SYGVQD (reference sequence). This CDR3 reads CASSAGTSGIDEQFF. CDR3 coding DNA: TGCGCCAGCAGCGCCGGGACTAGCGGGATCGATGAGCAGTTCTTC.

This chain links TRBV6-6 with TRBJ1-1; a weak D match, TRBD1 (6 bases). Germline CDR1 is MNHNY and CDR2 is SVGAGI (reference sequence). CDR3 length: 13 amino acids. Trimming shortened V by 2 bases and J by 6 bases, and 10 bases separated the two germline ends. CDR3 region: CASSYGKGAEAFF. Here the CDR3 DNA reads TGTGCCAGCAGTTACGGGAAGGGGGCTGAAGCTTTCTTT.

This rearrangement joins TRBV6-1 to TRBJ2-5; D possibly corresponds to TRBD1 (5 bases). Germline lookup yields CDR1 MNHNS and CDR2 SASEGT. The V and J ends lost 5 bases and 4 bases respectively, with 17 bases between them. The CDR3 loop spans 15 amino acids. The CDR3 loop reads CASSLLKGYGETQYF. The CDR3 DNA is TGTGCCAGCAGTCTCCTGAAGGGGTACGGAGAGACCCAGTACTTC.

The CDR3 DNA follows: TGTGCCACCAGCAGAGTTGGGAATCAGCCCCAGCATTTT. This codes for CATSRVGNQPQHF. The rearrangement uses TRBV15 and TRBJ1-5; D unresolved. The CDR3 sequence is 13 residues long. In germline, CDR1 is LNHNV, CDR2 YYDKDF (reference sequence). V was clipped by 1 base and J by 4 bases, with 5 bases between them.

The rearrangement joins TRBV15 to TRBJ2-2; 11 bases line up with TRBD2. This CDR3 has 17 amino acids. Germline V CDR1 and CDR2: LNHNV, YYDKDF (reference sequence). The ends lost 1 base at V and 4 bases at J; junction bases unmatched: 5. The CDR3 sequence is CATSRGVGLAGTGELFF. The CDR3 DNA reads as TGTGCCACCAGCAGAGGAGTAGGACTAGCGGGCACCGGGGAGCTGTTTTTT.

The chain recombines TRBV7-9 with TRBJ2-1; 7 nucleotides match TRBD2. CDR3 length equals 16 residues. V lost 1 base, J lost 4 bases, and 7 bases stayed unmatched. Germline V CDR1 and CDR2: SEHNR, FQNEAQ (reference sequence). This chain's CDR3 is CASSLVSLAEYNEQFF. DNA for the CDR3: TGTGCCAGCAGCTTAGTAAGTCTAGCGGAGTACAATGAGCAGTTCTTC. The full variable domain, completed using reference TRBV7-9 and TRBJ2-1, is DTGVSQNPRHKITKRGQNVTFRCDPISEHNRLYWYRQTLGQGPEFLTYFQNEAQLEKSRLLSDRFSAERPKGSFSTLEIQRTEQGDSAMYLCASSLVSLAEYNEQFFGPGTRLTVL.

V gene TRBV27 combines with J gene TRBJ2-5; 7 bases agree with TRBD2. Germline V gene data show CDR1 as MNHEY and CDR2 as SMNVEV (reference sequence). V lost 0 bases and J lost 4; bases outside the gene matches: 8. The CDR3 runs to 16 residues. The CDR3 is CASSLSIGGSPETQYF. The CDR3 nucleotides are TGTGCCAGCAGTTTATCGATCGGGGGGAGTCCAGAGACCCAGTACTTC.

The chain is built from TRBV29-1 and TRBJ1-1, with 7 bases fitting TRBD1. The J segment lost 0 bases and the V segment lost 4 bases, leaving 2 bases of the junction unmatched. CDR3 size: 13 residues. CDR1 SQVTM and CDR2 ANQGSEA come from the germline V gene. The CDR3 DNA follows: TGCAGCGTTGTAGGGACAGTGAACACTGAAGCTTTCTTT. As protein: CSVVGTVNTEAFF.

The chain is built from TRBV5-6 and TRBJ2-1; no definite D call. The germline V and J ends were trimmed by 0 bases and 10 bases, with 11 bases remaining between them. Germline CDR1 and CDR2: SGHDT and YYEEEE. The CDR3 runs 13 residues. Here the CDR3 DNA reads TGTGCCAGCAGCTTGGCCGGAGCGATAGAGCAGTTCTTC. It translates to CASSLAGAIEQFF. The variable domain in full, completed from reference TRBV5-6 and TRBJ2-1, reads DAGVTQSPTHLIKTRGQQVTLRCSPKSGHDTVSWYQQALGQGPQFIFQYYEEEERQRGNFPDRFSGHQFPNYSSELNVNALLLGDSALYLCASSLAGAIEQFFGPGTRLTVL.

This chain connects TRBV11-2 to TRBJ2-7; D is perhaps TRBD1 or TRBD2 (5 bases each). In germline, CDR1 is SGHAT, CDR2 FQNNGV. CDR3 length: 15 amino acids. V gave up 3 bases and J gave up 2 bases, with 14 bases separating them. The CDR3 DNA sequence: TGTGCCAGCAGCTTCCTCCGGGACCGAACCTACGAGCAGTACTTC. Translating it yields CASSFLRDRTYEQYF.

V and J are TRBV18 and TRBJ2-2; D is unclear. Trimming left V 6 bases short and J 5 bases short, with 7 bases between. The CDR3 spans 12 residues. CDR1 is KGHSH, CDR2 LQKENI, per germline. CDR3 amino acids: CASSPITGELFF. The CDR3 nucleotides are TGTGCCAGCTCCCCTATTACCGGGGAGCTGTTTTTT.

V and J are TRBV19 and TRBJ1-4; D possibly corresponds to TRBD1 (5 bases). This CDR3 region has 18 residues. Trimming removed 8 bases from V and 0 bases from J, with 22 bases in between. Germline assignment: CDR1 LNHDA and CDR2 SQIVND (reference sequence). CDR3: CASSRDSGRIATNEKLFF. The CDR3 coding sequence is TGTGCCAGTTCCCGAGACTCGGGACGGATTGCAACTAATGAAAAACTGTTTTTT.

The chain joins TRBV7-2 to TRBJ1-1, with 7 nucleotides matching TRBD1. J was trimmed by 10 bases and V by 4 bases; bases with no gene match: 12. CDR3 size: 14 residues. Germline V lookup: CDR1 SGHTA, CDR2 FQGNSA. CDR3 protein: CASSSQGQENIAFF. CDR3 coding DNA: TGTGCCAGCAGCTCTCAAGGACAGGAAAATATAGCTTTCTTT.

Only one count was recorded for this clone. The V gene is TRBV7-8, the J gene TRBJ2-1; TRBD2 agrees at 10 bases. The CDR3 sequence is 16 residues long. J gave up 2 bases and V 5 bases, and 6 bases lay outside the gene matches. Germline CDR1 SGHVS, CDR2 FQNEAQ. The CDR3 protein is CASSTQAGGPYNEQFF. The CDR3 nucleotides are TGTGCCAGCAGCACCCAAGCGGGAGGGCCCTACAATGAGCAGTTCTTC.

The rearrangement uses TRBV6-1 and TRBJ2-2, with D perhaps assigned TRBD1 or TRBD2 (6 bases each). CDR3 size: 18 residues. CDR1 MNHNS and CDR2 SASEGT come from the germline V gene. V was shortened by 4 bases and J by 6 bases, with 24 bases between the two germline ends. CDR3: CASSAQVEGGGRPGELFF. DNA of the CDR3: TGTGCCAGCAGTGCCCAGGTAGAAGGAGGGGGGCGACCCGGGGAGCTGTTTTTT.

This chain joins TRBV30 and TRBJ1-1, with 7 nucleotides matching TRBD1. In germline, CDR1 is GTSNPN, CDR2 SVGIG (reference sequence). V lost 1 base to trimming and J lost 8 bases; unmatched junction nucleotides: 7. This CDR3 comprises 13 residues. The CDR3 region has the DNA TGTGCCTGGAGTGATCTTGGGACAGCGGAAGCTTTCTTT. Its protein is CAWSDLGTAEAFF.

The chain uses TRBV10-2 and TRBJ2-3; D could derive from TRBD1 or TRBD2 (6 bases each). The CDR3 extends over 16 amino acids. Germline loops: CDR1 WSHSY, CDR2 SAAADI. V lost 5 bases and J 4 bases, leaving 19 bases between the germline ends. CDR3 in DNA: TGCGCCAGCAGTCGCGAAGGGGGGAGAATGGCAGATACGCAGTATTTT. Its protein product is CASSREGGRMADTQYF.

The CDR3 reads CASSLRGAGRQPQHF. In nucleotides, the CDR3 is TGTGCCAGCAGTTTAAGGGGTGCAGGTCGGCAGCCCCAGCATTTT. The chain links TRBV28 to TRBJ1-5; D may be TRBD1 (5 bases). The germline V gene encodes CDR1 MDHEN and CDR2 SYDVKM. CDR3 length: 15 residues. V was trimmed by 2 bases and J by 7 bases, leaving 15 bases between them.

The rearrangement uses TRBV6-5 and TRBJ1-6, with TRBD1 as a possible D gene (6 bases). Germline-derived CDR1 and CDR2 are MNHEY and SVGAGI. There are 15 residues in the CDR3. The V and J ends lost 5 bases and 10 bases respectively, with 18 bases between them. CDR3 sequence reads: CASSPLGATNSPLHF. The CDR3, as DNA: TGTGCCAGCAGTCCTTTGGGGGCGACCAACTCACCCCTCCACTTT.

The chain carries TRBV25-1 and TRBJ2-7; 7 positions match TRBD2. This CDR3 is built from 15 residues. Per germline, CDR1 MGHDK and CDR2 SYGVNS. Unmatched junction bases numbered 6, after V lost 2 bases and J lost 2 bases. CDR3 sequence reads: CASSERAGATYEQYF. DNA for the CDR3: TGTGCCAGCAGTGAAAGGGCGGGAGCCACCTACGAGCAGTACTTC.

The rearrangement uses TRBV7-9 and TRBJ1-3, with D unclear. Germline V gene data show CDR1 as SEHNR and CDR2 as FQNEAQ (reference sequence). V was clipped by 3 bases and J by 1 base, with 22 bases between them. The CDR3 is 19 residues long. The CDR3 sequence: CASSFPRETRKSSGNTIYF. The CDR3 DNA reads TGTGCCAGCAGCTTCCCCCGTGAAACTAGAAAATCATCTGGAAACACCATATATTTT. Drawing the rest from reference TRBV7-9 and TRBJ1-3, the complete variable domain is DTGVSQNPRHKITKRGQNVTFRCDPISEHNRLYWYRQTLGQGPEFLTYFQNEAQLEKSRLLSDRFSAERPKGSFSTLEIQRTEQGDSAMYLCASSFPRETRKSSGNTIYFGEGSWLTVV.

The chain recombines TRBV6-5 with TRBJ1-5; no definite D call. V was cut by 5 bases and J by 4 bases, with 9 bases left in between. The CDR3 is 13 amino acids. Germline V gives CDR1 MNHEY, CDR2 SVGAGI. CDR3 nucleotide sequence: TGTGCCAGCAGTCCCACTGAGAATCAGCCCCAGCATTTT. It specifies CASSPTENQPQHF.

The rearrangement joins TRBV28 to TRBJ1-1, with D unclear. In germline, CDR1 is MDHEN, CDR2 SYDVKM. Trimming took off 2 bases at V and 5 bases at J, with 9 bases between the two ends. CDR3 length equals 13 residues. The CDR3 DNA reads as TGTGCCAGCAGTTTAGAGGGTCGGACTGAAGCTTTCTTT. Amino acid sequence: CASSLEGRTEAFF.

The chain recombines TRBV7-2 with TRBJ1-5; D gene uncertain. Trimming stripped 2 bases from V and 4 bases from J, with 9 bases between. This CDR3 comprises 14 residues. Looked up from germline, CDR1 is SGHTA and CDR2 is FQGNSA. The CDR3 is CASSLFQTNQPQHF. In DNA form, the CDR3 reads TGTGCCAGCAGCTTATTTCAGACAAATCAGCCCCAGCATTTT.

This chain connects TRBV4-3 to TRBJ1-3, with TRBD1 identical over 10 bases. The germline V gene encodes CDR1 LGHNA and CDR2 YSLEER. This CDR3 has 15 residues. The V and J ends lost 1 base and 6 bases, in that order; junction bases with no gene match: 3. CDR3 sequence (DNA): TGCGCCAGCAGCCAAGGTGGGACAGGGGTAAACACCATATATTTT. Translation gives CASSQGGTGVNTIYF.

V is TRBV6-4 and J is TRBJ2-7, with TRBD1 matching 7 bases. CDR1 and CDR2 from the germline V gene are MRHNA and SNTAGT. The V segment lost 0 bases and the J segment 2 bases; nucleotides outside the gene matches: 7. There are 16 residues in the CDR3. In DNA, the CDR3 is TGTGCCAGCAGTGACTCCGGGACAGTCCTTACCTACGAGCAGTACTTC. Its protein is CASSDSGTVLTYEQYF.